This T cell receptor (beta chain) was documented in a study of T cell responses to AZD1222 COVID-19 vaccine (dated by TCRdb to 2020 to 2023). In terms of the full investigation: AZD1222 recipients given second doses at about 4 weeks or at about 12 weeks were pooled, since spike-specific TCR depth and breadth were not found to differ between the two schedules. A total of roughly 240 trial participants underwent TCR sequencing, of whom about 210 received two doses of AZD1222 and approximately 25 received two doses of the MenACWY control vaccine. Trial participants were enrolled into age subgroups of 18-55, 56-69 and 70-plus years, which contained 148, 28 and 57 TCR-sequenced participants, respectively.

The CDR3 regions of human TCRbeta chains were analyzed by immunosequencing. Per the authors' processing: TCRs in the repertoires were compared against a reference library of SARS-CoV-2-specific TCRs that had been generated with the MIRA antigen-specificity platform. Breadth was defined as the fraction of unique TCRs that were SARS-CoV-2-associated. Depth was defined as the fraction of total T cells that were SARS-CoV-2-associated. Each spike-specific TCR was assigned to its reactive spike region and to a CD4 or CD8 class using the MIRA data. Log10-transformed breadth and depth values were compared by one-way ANOVA with Sidak's multiple comparisons tests. This immuneACCESS table, as held by TCRdb, lists in-frame sequences with V and J called but not all clones. Of the missing ones, under half trace to an unresolved V gene in checked studies; the others have no known cause. That table supplies the V and J calls and clone size; D and trimming were determined from the DNA. Present in this sample are 170,000 or so clones, around 87% of which were seen just once. The leading ten clones occupy 2.6% of the sample.

About this clone itself: Its antigen specificity is not known. No base qualities exist here, and no much larger clone lies one base off it.

Per the publication, the time point label means: baseline before first vaccination. Vaccinee samples were obtained from the UK trials COV001 and COV002, which included a single-blind randomized controlled phase 2/3 trial of AZD1222 (ChAdOx1 nCoV-19) in healthy adults. For TCRbeta chain sequencing, PBMC samples were collected from trial participants at day 0 and at day 28 after the second dose. The study at large found these results: Conclusions about previously exposed vaccinees are limited, since just five to seven AZD1222 recipients were seropositive for SARS-CoV-2 at baseline. Because no samples from the day 14 peak response were available, repertoires could be characterized only after the peak T cell response. Reportedly, almost half of the unique spike-specific TCRs recognized epitopes lying outside the regions that are mutated in the B.1.351 and B.1.1.7 variants. Participants were mostly white British, with more females than males. The authors suggested clonal diversity may have been underestimated. A significant rise in spike-specific TCR breadth and depth was observed after two AZD1222 doses relative to day 0 and relative to MenACWY recipients. The 56-69-year group was small, and its depth increase did not reach significance, likely because of low power. CD4 TCRs associated with the vaccine covered the entire spike protein, and the dominant responses were in regions 160-218 and 743-854.

Material: peripheral blood, obtained on day 0 of AZD1222 vaccination. The sequence derives from an adult in good health.

The CDR3 is CASSWKATADEKLFF. The DNA sequence follows: TGTGCCAGCAGCTGGAAAGCGACCGCGGATGAAAAACTGTTTTTT. The receptor chain draws on TRBV7-6 and TRBJ1-4; no D segment can be confidently identified. The CDR3 numbers 15 residues from cysteine through phenylalanine. Only the CDR3 DNA stays, 45 bases, in frame from base 1. The germline ends are 15 bases apart after V is trimmed by 4 bases and J by 6 bases. Reading the germline V gene gives CDR1 SGHVS and CDR2 FNYEAQ.